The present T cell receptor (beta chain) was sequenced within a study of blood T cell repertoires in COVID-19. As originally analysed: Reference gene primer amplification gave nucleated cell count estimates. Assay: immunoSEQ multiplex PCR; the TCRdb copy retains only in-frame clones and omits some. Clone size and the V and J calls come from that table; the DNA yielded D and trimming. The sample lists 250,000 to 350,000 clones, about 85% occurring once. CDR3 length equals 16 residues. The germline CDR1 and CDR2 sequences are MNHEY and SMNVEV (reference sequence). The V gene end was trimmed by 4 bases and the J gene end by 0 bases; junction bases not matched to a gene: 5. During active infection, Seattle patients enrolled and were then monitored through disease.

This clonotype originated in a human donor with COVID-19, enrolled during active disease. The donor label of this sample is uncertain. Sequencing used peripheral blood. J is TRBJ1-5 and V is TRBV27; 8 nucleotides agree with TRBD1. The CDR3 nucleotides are TGTGCCAGCAGTTGGGGGGGACAGGATAGCAATCAGCCCCAGCATTTT. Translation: CASSWGGQDSNQPQHF.